The present TCR beta chain was sequenced within a study of blood T cell repertoires in COVID-19. Profiled with immunoSEQ multiplex PCR; TCRdb holds only in-frame clones, not every one. The table lists 150,000 or so clones, about 87% of them singletons. The CDR3 covers 16 residues. From germline, CDR1 is MNHNS and CDR2 SASEGT. Trimming took off 4 bases at V and 8 bases at J, with 20 bases between the two ends. The chain couples TRBV6-1 to TRBJ1-4; D perhaps matches TRBD1 (6 bases). The sample taken for sequencing was peripheral blood. This TCR was sampled from a woman in her 70s with COVID-19, enrolled during active disease. The chain's CDR3 is CASSGATGGFGEKLFF. In DNA, the CDR3 is TGTGCCAGCAGTGGGGCAACTGGGGGCTTCGGAGAAAAACTGTTTTTT.